This T cell receptor beta chain was sequenced during a study of human T cells and chemical hapten exposure. In the study overall: Slight volume differences across pooled libraries mainly accounted for varying per-sample TCR yields.

The length of the CDR3 is 16 residues. Germline V gene data show CDR1 as LGHNA and CDR2 as YNFKEQ. V lost 3 bases and J lost 5; bases outside the gene matches: 9. Specified time point: patch test 1, 2 weeks after DPC sensitization. Treatment defined: therapeutic diphenylcyclopropenone sensitization with weekly scalp DPC. Every donor had alopecia and was 18 to 70 years old; all were suitable for DPC. One entry per CDR3 protein, called by TCRdb with MiXCR from the RACE reads. The sample includes 80,000 or so distinct CDR3 sequences, about 10% seen only once; the top ten take 4% to 5.5%. This sequence originates from a woman aged 45-65 years with alopecia areata. Some clones in this sample may be carry-over from other donors' samples. The material was whole blood, obtained in connection with sensitization to the hapten diphenylcyclopropenone (DPC). V usage is TRBV4-2 and J usage is TRBJ2-1, with 8 bases aligning to TRBD1. CDR3: CASSQRTGIYNNEQFF. Written as DNA, the CDR3 is TGTGCCAGCAGCCAGAGGACAGGGATCTACAACAATGAGCAGTTCTTC.